This TCR beta chain was sequenced during a study of beta chain features in type 1 diabetes. General study points: Insertion counts at VDJ junctions were lower in type 1 diabetes patients, who also showed more deletions there.

This clone was observed a few times. Its antigen remains unknown. This CDR3 has 14 amino acids. Trimming at V came to 6 bases and at J to 0 bases, leaving 5 bases not matched to a gene. The germline V gene has CDR1 SGHRS and CDR2 YFSETQ. Expressed TCRB transcripts were sequenced because the isolated RNA had all been reverse transcribed beforehand. TCRdb keeps only in-frame clones here, not all; method: immunoSEQ multiplex PCR. Of under 800,000 clones listed, roughly 15% are singletons. Via the markers CD45RO/CCR7/CD25/CD127/CD95/CD27, stem cell-like memory, regulatory, central memory and naive CD4+ cells were sorted.

This chain links TRBV5-1 with TRBJ1-1, with 7 bases matching TRBD1. The clonotype originates from a man aged 18 to 29 in good health. Sequencing was done on a sample of naive CD4+ T cells from blood. The CDR3 nucleotides are TGCGCCAGCACCTCACAGGGGATGAACACTGAAGCTTTCTTT. Amino acids: CASTSQGMNTEAFF.